The 7 T cell receptor beta chains reported below all come from one sample, sequenced in a study of glioma-infiltrating T cells after dendritic cell vaccination (dated by TCRdb to about 2016). Library construction relied on the immunoSEQ multiplex PCR assay. TCRdb carries this immuneACCESS record with in-frame sequences only. Its versions omit some clonotypes, under half of them owing to an unresolved V gene in the studies checked, with the rest unexplained. For this sample the table gives about 73,000 clones, of which roughly 87% were detected only once. The ten largest clones add up to 2% to 2.5% of the sample. The sample here was blood, taken before dendritic cell vaccination. The receptors come from a human donor with glioblastoma.

The V call is TRBV27, the J call TRBJ1-3; D is unclear. This CDR3 is built from 14 residues. From germline, CDR1 is MNHEY and CDR2 SMNVEV (reference sequence). The germline V and J ends were trimmed by 5 bases and 0 bases, with 8 bases remaining between them. In nucleotides, the CDR3 is TGTGCCAGCAGTATGAGTTTCTCTGGAAACACCATATATTTT. Residues: CASSMSFSGNTIYF.

This clone has only one observation. The chain links TRBV19 to TRBJ2-1; D possibly corresponds to TRBD1 (6 bases). V was pared by 4 bases and J by 9 bases, with 10 bases between. CDR1 is LNHDA, CDR2 SQIVND, per germline (reference sequence). The CDR3 is 12 residues long. The CDR3 DNA reads as TGTGCCAGTAGTAGGGGACACCCTGAGCAGTTCTTC. Amino acid sequence: CASSRGHPEQFF.

The chain is built from TRBV23-1 and TRBJ2-7, with 9 nucleotides matching TRBD1. TRBV23-1 is noted as an ORF with a role that remains uncertain. The CDR3 contains 14 residues. J gave up 3 bases and V 7 bases, and 7 bases lay outside the gene matches. The chain's CDR3 is CASTGTGKCYEQYF. The CDR3, as DNA: TGCGCCAGCACAGGGACAGGGAAATGCTACGAGCAGTACTTC.

The rearrangement links TRBV7-9 to TRBJ2-2; 8 nucleotides agree with TRBD2. CDR3 length equals 15 residues. Germline-derived CDR1 and CDR2 are SEHNR and FQNEAQ (reference sequence). After removal of 7 bases from V and 3 bases from J, the junction contained 7 bases not matched to a gene. CDR3 amino acids: CASITGGADTGELFF. The CDR3 DNA sequence: TGTGCCAGCATCACCGGGGGGGCTGACACCGGGGAGCTGTTTTTT.

The gene calls are TRBV7-9 and TRBJ1-2; 8 bases fit TRBD1. CDR3 length: 15 amino acids. Losses at the gene ends were 5 bases for V and 2 bases for J; bases not matched to a gene: 7. Germline assignment: CDR1 SEHNR and CDR2 FQNEAQ (reference sequence). The CDR3 DNA follows: TGTGCCAGCAGCCTACGGACAGGGCTAAACTATGGCTACACCTTC. It translates to CASSLRTGLNYGYTF.

This clone has only a few counts. The chain has TRBV6-1 and TRBJ2-7; D is ambiguous. The CDR3 is 14 residues long. V lost 6 bases and J 3 bases, leaving 15 bases between the germline ends. In germline, CDR1 is MNHNS, CDR2 SASEGT. CDR3 nucleotides: TGTGCCAGCAGCCGAACGGGTGAGCACTACGAGCAGTACTTC. It encodes CASSRTGEHYEQYF.

V gene TRBV5-1 combines with J gene TRBJ2-6, with a possible D match to TRBD2 (6 bases). This CDR3 contains 14 residues. V gave up 4 bases and J gave up 3 bases, with 8 bases separating them. Germline assignment: CDR1 SGHRS and CDR2 YFSETQ. The CDR3: CASSRGGGANVLTF. In DNA, the CDR3 is TGCGCCAGCAGCCGGGGAGGTGGGGCCAACGTCCTGACTTTC.